A selection of T cell receptor beta chains follows, all from one sample in a study of identifying expanded T cells in peripheral blood. Assay: immunoSEQ multiplex PCR; the TCRdb copy retains only in-frame clones and omits some. This sample yields 70,000 to 100,000 clones, of which roughly 86% are seen a single time; approximately 3.9% belongs to the top ten. The sequencing sample was made of blood. These receptors came from a person aged 18-70 years in good health. Both conserved end residues are part of each CDR3. D genes are given only for firm matches.

D: .; J: TRBJ1-2; V: TRBV29-1; CDR3: CSVETDPWKYGYTF
D: .; J: TRBJ2-1; V: TRBV30; CDR3: CAWSLDFEQFF
D: .; J: TRBJ1-1; V: TRBV28; CDR3: CASSLTGPNTEAFF
D: TRBD2; J: TRBJ2-5; V: TRBV6-1; CDR3: CASTGDLLATETQYF
D: .; J: TRBJ2-5; V: TRBV7-2; CDR3: CASSPAALQETQYF
D: .; J: TRBJ2-5; V: TRBV30; CDR3: CAWSGSTGTSQETQYF
D: .; J: TRBJ2-1; V: TRBV30; CDR3: CAWSLFTGPPNNEQFF
D: .; J: TRBJ2-7; V: TRBV27; CDR3: CASSLRGQVSEQYF
D: TRBD1; J: TRBJ1-3; V: TRBV10-1; CDR3: CAKGPTGRSGNTIYF
D: .; J: TRBJ1-4; V: TRBV7-2; CDR3: CASTEIGDATNEKLFF
D: TRBD1; J: TRBJ1-1; V: TRBV28; CDR3: CASSPGTGGDQEAFF
D: .; J: TRBJ2-7; V: TRBV4-3; CDR3: CASSQDTRSSYEQYF
D: .; J: TRBJ2-7; V: TRBV6-1; CDR3: CASSEGGPYEQYF
D: TRBD1; J: TRBJ1-4; V: TRBV6-6; CDR3: CASSGTGEKLFF
D: TRBD1; J: TRBJ1-1; V: TRBV28; CDR3: CATGGTAEAFF
D: .; J: TRBJ1-5; V: TRBV18; CDR3: CASSTGISSNQPQHF
D: TRBD1; J: TRBJ1-6; V: TRBV19; CDR3: CASRQGAGNSPLHF
D: .; J: TRBJ1-2; V: TRBV4-2; CDR3: CASSQVLLRPYGYTF
D: .; J: TRBJ1-3; V: TRBV6-5; CDR3: CASSESSGNTIYF
D: .; J: TRBJ2-1; V: TRBV9; CDR3: CASSRVRRSTSYNEQFF
D: .; J: TRBJ2-1; V: TRBV27; CDR3: CASRFGLNNEQFF
D: TRBD1; J: TRBJ2-7; V: TRBV5-5; CDR3: CASSLDRGSYEQYF
D: .; J: TRBJ2-2; V: TRBV5-6; CDR3: CASSGTTNTGELFF
D: TRBD2; J: TRBJ2-1; V: TRBV11-1; CDR3: CASSSHGFAGGYAGNEQFF
D: .; J: TRBJ1-2; V: TRBV7-2; CDR3: CASSFRGARGYTF
D: TRBD1; J: TRBJ2-6; V: TRBV19; CDR3: CASSIRQGGGANVLTF
D: TRBD2; J: TRBJ2-1; V: TRBV7-2; CDR3: CASSASKGLAGDEQFF
D: .; J: TRBJ1-5; V: TRBV6-4; CDR3: CASSAGDSNQPQHF
D: .; J: TRBJ2-6; V: TRBV5-1; CDR3: CASSPRSSGANVLTF
D: TRBD1; J: TRBJ2-3; V: TRBV6-5; CDR3: CASSYGQGATDTQYF
D: TRBD1; J: TRBJ2-7; V: TRBV28; CDR3: CASSFRDRSSYEQYF
D: .; J: TRBJ1-6; V: TRBV25-1; CDR3: CASSDDSGGSPLHF
D: .; J: TRBJ1-4; V: TRBV28; CDR3: CASSFSPGIEKLFF
D: .; J: TRBJ1-2; V: TRBV29-1; CDR3: CSVEVRHYGYTF
D: TRBD2; J: TRBJ2-1; V: TRBV6-5; CDR3: CASSYLVSGSVDEQFF
D: .; J: TRBJ2-6; V: TRBV27; CDR3: CASSLLQGLMDGANVLTF
D: .; J: TRBJ2-7; V: TRBV13; CDR3: CASSLVGQPYEQYF
D: .; J: TRBJ2-5; V: TRBV4-2; CDR3: CASSQAPGQETQYF
D: .; J: TRBJ2-7; V: TRBV6-4; CDR3: CASSEIPGYEQYF
D: .; J: TRBJ2-3; V: TRBV5-1; CDR3: CASSGTSTDTQYF
D: .; J: TRBJ1-5; V: TRBV5-1; CDR3: CASSLKPRRRRNQPQHF
D: .; J: TRBJ2-5; V: TRBV7-9; CDR3: CASTRQEEETQYF
D: TRBD2; J: TRBJ2-5; V: TRBV6-1; CDR3: CASSEAFGLAGKETQYF
D: TRBD1; J: TRBJ1-4; V: TRBV28; CDR3: CASSPRQGATNEKLFF
D: .; J: TRBJ2-5; V: TRBV6-6; CDR3: CASTKGGPRGETQYF
D: TRBD1; J: TRBJ1-5; V: TRBV7-2; CDR3: CASSFRTGGDQPQHF